The rows below give T cell receptor beta chains drawn from one sample of a study of cytomegalovirus exposure and HLA in healthy donors. The data were produced by immunoSEQ multiplex PCR, yet TCRdb's version contains in-frame clones alone and is incomplete. Here the sample spans around 130,000 clones, 65% to 90% being singletons. The sequenced material came from PBMCs. These receptors originate from a girl aged 2-9 years in good health and CMV-seronegative. The CDR3 runs from the conserved cysteine through the conserved F or W. Fields, in order: clone size, D gene, J gene, V gene, CDR3 DNA, CDR3 protein. The D gene is left open where the match is weak. For some rows the clone size is stated as once, few or many, or as a class when expanded; others skip it.

NA | NA | TRBJ1-3 | TRBV12-5 | TGTGCTAGTGGTTTGTTCCCCGTCTCTGGAAACACCATATATTTT | CASGLFPVSGNTIYF
NA | NA | TRBJ2-1 | TRBV7-2 | TGTGCCAGCAGCACCGTCCCCCCGGGGTCCCACAATGAGCAGTTCTTC | CASSTVPPGSHNEQFF
NA | NA | TRBJ2-7 | TRBV2 | TGTGCCAGCAGTTTTGGACAGTCTTACGAGCAGTACTTC | CASSFGQSYEQYF
NA | NA | TRBJ2-7 | TRBV11-2 | TGTGCCAGCAGCTTACCCCTCAGGGGTCATGGCTCCTACGAGCAGTACTTC | CASSLPLRGHGSYEQYF
NA | TRBD2 | TRBJ2-1 | TRBV6-5 | TGTGCCAGCAGTTACACTAGCGGGGATGATGAGCAGTTCTTC | CASSYTSGDDEQFF
NA | TRBD1 | TRBJ1-1 | TRBV7-9 | TGTGCCAGCAGCACTCGACAGGGGGCGGCGAACACTGAAGCTTTCTTT | CASSTRQGAANTEAFF
NA | NA | TRBJ1-2 | TRBV2 | TGTGCCAGCAGTTTACGTCCCGGACTCCATGGCTACACCTTC | CASSLRPGLHGYTF
NA | NA | TRBJ1-5 | TRBV7-8 | TGTGCCAGCAGCTTAGACAAGAGGGGCAATCAGCCCCAGCATTTT | CASSLDKRGNQPQHF
NA | TRBD1 | TRBJ1-6 | TRBV6-1 | TGTGCCAGCAGAGACAGGGGTGATTCACCCCTCCACTTT | CASRDRGDSPLHF
NA | NA | TRBJ2-7 | TRBV16 | TGTGCCAGCAGCCACCCCAGCGGCAGCCCTTGGGACGAGCAGTACTTC | CASSHPSGSPWDEQYF
once | TRBD1 | TRBJ2-7 | TRBV27 | TGTGCCAGCAGTTCTAGGACAGGGCGGCGGGACGAGCAGTACTTC | CASSSRTGRRDEQYF
NA | NA | TRBJ2-1 | TRBV21-1 | TGTGCCAGCAGCCCCCGTCCGGCGGGCTTCCACAATGAGCAGTTCTTC | CASSPRPAGFHNEQFF
NA | TRBD1 | TRBJ1-2 | TRBV30 | TGTGCCTATAAGAATCGGGACAGGGCCCTTATTAACTATGGCTACACCTTC | CAYKNRDRALINYGYTF
NA | NA | TRBJ2-3 | TRBV30 | TGTGCCTGGAGGTGGGGGCCTAGCACAGATACGCAGTATTTT | CAWRWGPSTDTQYF
NA | NA | TRBJ2-5 | TRBV28 | TGTGCCAGCAGTTTACCTCGCGCCTACCAAGAGACCCAGTACTTC | CASSLPRAYQETQYF
NA | TRBD1 | TRBJ1-1 | TRBV7-2 | TGTGCCAGCAGCCCCCGGACAGGGGGCCCTGAAGCTTTCTTT | CASSPRTGGPEAFF
NA | NA | TRBJ1-1 | TRBV28 | TGTGCCAGCAGTTTGTGGCAGGAAGAAGCTTTCTTT | CASSLWQEEAFF
NA | NA | TRBJ2-4 | TRBV19 | TGTGCCAGTAGTTTAGCGAGCGACAAAAACATTCAGTACTTC | CASSLASDKNIQYF
NA | NA | TRBJ1-2 | TRBV28 | TGTGCCAGCCACTCTACACAGTTCTATGGCTACACCTTC | CASHSTQFYGYTF
NA | TRBD1 | TRBJ2-7 | TRBV18 | TGTGCCAGCTCCCCGGGACAGGGCAAATACGAGCAGTACTTC | CASSPGQGKYEQYF
few | NA | TRBJ1-1 | TRBV4-1 | TGCGCCAGCAGCGACGACCGAGGGACTGAAGCTTTCTTT | CASSDDRGTEAFF
NA | TRBD2 | TRBJ2-1 | TRBV2 | TGTGCCAGCGGCAGGGAGGGGCGGCTCAGTGAGCAGTTCTTC | CASGREGRLSEQFF
NA | TRBD1 | TRBJ1-6 | TRBV6-4 | TGTGCCAGCAGTGACAACCAGGGGGGCAATTCCCCCCTCCACTTT | CASSDNQGGNSPLHF
NA | TRBD1 | TRBJ2-1 | TRBV5-4 | TGTGCCAGCAGCTCTAGAGGGACAGGGGGCTCCTACAATGAGCAGTTCTTC | CASSSRGTGGSYNEQFF
NA | NA | TRBJ2-5 | TRBV9 | TGTGCCAGCAGCGTAGGGGTAACAGGAAAGGGTAGCGAGACCCAGTACTTC | CASSVGVTGKGSETQYF
NA | TRBD1 | TRBJ1-2 | TRBV5-6 | TGTGCCAGCAGCCCCGTCGCAGGGGGCTATGGCTACACCTTC | CASSPVAGGYGYTF
NA | TRBD2 | TRBJ2-7 | TRBV7-8 | TGTGCCAGTGGACTAGCGGGAGCCGAGCAGTACTTC | CASGLAGAEQYF
NA | TRBD2 | TRBJ2-7 | TRBV27 | TGTGCCAGCAGTTTCCTAGCGGGATTAGACGAGCAGTACTTC | CASSFLAGLDEQYF